This entry concerns a single T cell receptor beta chain. The study recruited healthy Caucasian donors from Russia who were aged roughly 6 to 100. Primers used in a second PCR of roughly 6 to 11 cycles were a sample-barcoded 5' primer and a J-beta primer mix. Each sample provided no less than 2.5 million CDR3-containing paired-end reads. TCRdb re-derived calls from the 5' RACE reads in MiXCR, one entry per CDR3 protein. The table shows around 500,000 distinct CDR3 sequences, with about 25% occurring only once. This sample was taken from a study of blood T cells in healthy people across ages. These data also formed part of another study, on T cells of mothers and their children. That study adds: Sample barcodes and 2-4 random nucleotides came from the second PCR's M1S primer. Overlap ran slightly, non-significantly higher for related than unrelated mother-child pairs.

This TCR came from a boy between 2 and 10 years old in good health. Input material: blood.

CDR3 sequence (DNA): TGCAGTGCTAGTTCCGGGTCTGGGGCCAACGTCCTGACTTTC. The encoded protein is CSASSGSGANVLTF. V gene TRBV20-1 combines with J gene TRBJ2-6, with unresolved D. The V and J ends lost 3 bases and 1 base respectively, with 7 bases between them. Germline V gives CDR1 DFQATT, CDR2 SNEGSKA (reference sequence). The CDR3 loop spans 14 amino acids.